What follows is one T cell receptor (beta chain) and its context. Antigen unknown. Every PCR reaction included synthetic inline CDR3 controls for all V-J pairings. Using immunoSEQ multiplex PCR, the repertoire was profiled, and TCRdb retains in-frame clones only, with some absent. The sample yields fewer than 35,000 clones, 89% seen once. These data belong to a study of multiple sclerosis patients with progressive multifocal leukoencephalopathy. Study-wide results and limits: PML-onset expanded TRB clones were detectable before and during natalizumab therapy.

Time point indicated: before natalizumab initiation. The T0 samples predate the first natalizumab infusion. Trimming pared 4 bases from V and 2 bases from J, leaving 15 bases between. This CDR3 has 15 amino acids. Germline loops: CDR1 MNHNY, CDR2 SVGAGI (reference sequence). The material sequenced was PBMCs. This receptor was obtained from a human donor with multiple sclerosis. The chain couples TRBV6-6 to TRBJ2-7, with no clear D. This CDR3 reads CASSSYSARAYEQYF. The CDR3 DNA follows: TGTGCCAGCAGTTCATACAGCGCCCGGGCCTACGAGCAGTACTTC.